Sequencing of this TCR beta chain was carried out in a study of blood T cell repertoires in COVID-19 (dated by TCRdb to 2020 to 2021). With respect to the entire study: Collaborator samples came from the United States, Italy and Spain and covered acute and convalescent phases of COVID-19. The prospective study material was composed of cDNA or gDNA derived from T cells, B-cell-depleted T cells, or PBMCs. Deeply sampled blood TCRbeta repertoires from subjects exposed to, actively infected with, or recovered from COVID-19 were included in the dataset. The repertoires were released in a freely available public database meant as a resource for research on the immune response to SARS-CoV-2. Samples came from the ongoing ImmuneRACE study (first 160 participants) plus 1,254 subjects from 6 global collaborators. The sample metadata nearly always contained a de-identified subject ID, COVID-19 status, age in years and sex. Where HLA class I and class II types were available, the types were taken from metadata supplied by the sample provider, not from assay-based typing. Overall study outcomes, separate from this receptor: The quantity of clinical and demographic metadata differed by source and by participant and was supplied without curation.

At one collaborating source in Seattle, patients were enrolled during active infection and were followed longitudinally through the course of disease. Each collaborating institution followed its own protocols to collect whole blood in K2EDTA tubes. For TCRbeta analysis, collaborators shipped samples as frozen whole blood, isolated PBMCs, or DNA extracted from either of those sample types. This clone occurred a few times. The antigen it binds to is not known. No base-level quality is on record; no much larger clone is a single base apart. TCRbeta CDR3 regions were amplified from genomic DNA by means of the immunoSEQ Assay, a bias-controlled multiplex PCR. The authors' analysis ran thus. The number of nucleated cells in each sample was estimated by amplification of reference gene primers within the assay. Sequence reads were collapsed and filtered to measure the absolute abundance of every unique TCRbeta CDR3 rearrangement. For each sample, productive Simpson clonality was calculated by taking the square root of Simpson's diversity index across productive rearrangements. As stored in TCRdb, this immuneACCESS dataset retains in-frame rearrangements with V and J assigned. A fraction of the clones does not appear; measured against another copy, unresolved V genes explain less than half of the discrepancy, and the remainder lacks a known reason. The DNA was the basis for D and trimming; V, J and clone size are from that table. Counted in this sample were over 65,000 clones; under 80% of them appeared once. Roughly a third of the sample lies in the top ten.

Based on the germline V gene, the CDR1 and CDR2 sequences are ENHRY and SYGVKD. V loses 6 bases, J loses 2 bases, and the germline ends lie 12 bases apart. There are 14 amino acids in the CDR3, from cysteine to phenylalanine inclusive. Just CDR3 DNA is preserved here, 42 bases in frame from base 1. The sequenced material came from peripheral blood. The sequence was obtained from a man aged 60 to 69 with COVID-19, enrolled during active disease. Here the chain combines TRBV10-3 and TRBJ2-3; the D gene is perhaps TRBD2, on 6 matching bases. CDR3 region: CAISLSGPTDTQYF. The DNA sequence is given as TGTGCCATCAGCCTTAGCGGACCCACAGATACGCAGTATTTT.